The 18 T cell receptor beta chains below come from one sample, sequenced in a study of control samples from healthy donors and cancer patients. Assay: immunoSEQ multiplex PCR; the TCRdb copy retains only in-frame clones and omits some. The sample has about 130,000 clones, roughly 92% seen once; the top ten hold around 0.6%. The sample comprised PBMCs. These receptors were collected from a man aged 80 or over with head and neck cancer.

This chain joins TRBV5-1 and TRBJ1-2; possible D gene TRBD1, 5 bases. Trimming took 7 bases from V and 6 from J, leaving 13 bases between them. CDR1 is SGHRS, CDR2 YFSETQ, per germline. The CDR3 is made up of 12 amino acids. CDR3 nucleotide sequence: TGCGCCAGCGGGGCCAACGTGGATGGCTACACCTTC. Amino acid sequence: CASGANVDGYTF.

This clone was seen only a few times. The V gene is TRBV6-6, the J gene TRBJ2-4, with 8 bases lining up with TRBD2. The germline CDR1 and CDR2 sequences are MNHNY and SVGAGI (reference sequence). This CDR3 spans 17 amino acids. The J segment lost 5 bases and the V segment lost 5 bases, leaving 14 bases of the junction unmatched. The CDR3 region has the DNA TGTGCCAGCAGTCCAAACTTCTTAGGAGCGGGGGAAAACATTCAGTACTTC. Amino acids: CASSPNFLGAGENIQYF.

This clone occurred a few times. The chain employs TRBV14 and TRBJ1-2; weak D call: TRBD1 (5 bases). Trimming cost V 4 bases and J 8 bases, with 17 bases left between them. The CDR3 is made up of 14 amino acids. Germline loops: CDR1 SGHDN, CDR2 FVKESK. CDR3 bases: TGTGCCAGCAGCCCCGAGGGGCCCGCGAGAGGCTACACCTTC. Its translation: CASSPEGPARGYTF. The variable domain in full, completed from reference TRBV14 and TRBJ1-2, reads EAGVTQFPSHSVIEKGQTVTLRCDPISGHDNLYWYRRVMGKEIKFLLHFVKESKQDESGMPNNRFLAERTGGTYSTLKVQPAELEDSGVYFCASSPEGPARGYTFGSGTRLTVV.

The gene calls are TRBV20-1 and TRBJ1-2; the D gene is possibly TRBD1 (5 bases). The germline V gene encodes CDR1 DFQATT and CDR2 SNEGSKA (reference sequence). The CDR3 extends over 10 amino acids. The V gene lost 6 bases and the J gene lost 5 bases, with 7 bases spanning the gap. CDR3 sequence (DNA): TGCAGTGCAGCAGGGTATGGCTACACCTTC. The encoded protein is CSAAGYGYTF.

This clone is a singleton in its sample. CDR3 DNA: TGTGCCAGCATTGACCTCAGCTCCTACAATGAGCAGTTCTTC. It specifies CASIDLSSYNEQFF. This chain connects TRBV2 to TRBJ2-1, with D uncertain. Looked up from germline, CDR1 is SNHLY and CDR2 is FYNNEI. The CDR3 is 14 residues long. V gave up 7 bases and J gave up 0 bases, with 10 bases separating them.

The chain is built from TRBV6-5 and TRBJ1-1; D call uncertain. Per germline, CDR1 MNHEY and CDR2 SVGAGI. This CDR3 is 12 amino acids long. V dropped 7 bases and J dropped 7 bases, with 13 bases sitting between them. The CDR3 DNA sequence: TGTGCCAGCAAACCCCCGAATGGTGAAGCTTTCTTT. Its translation: CASKPPNGEAFF.

This clone was seen a single time. This chain uses TRBV27 with TRBJ2-7, with D uncertain. The germline CDR1 and CDR2 sequences are MNHEY and SMNVEV (reference sequence). Deletions cut 3 bases from V and 5 bases from J, with 8 bases between. There are 12 residues in the CDR3. In nucleotides, the CDR3 is TGTGCCAGCAGTTTTCGACACGACGAGCAGTACTTC. It encodes CASSFRHDEQYF.

This rearrangement joins TRBV4-1 to TRBJ2-7; D is uncertain. The V end was cut by 0 bases, the J end by 3 bases, with 9 bases between. The length of the CDR3 is 14 residues. Germline V gene lookup returns CDR1 MGHRA and CDR2 YSYEKL. CDR3 residues: CASSQERVNYEQYF. The CDR3 nucleotides are TGCGCCAGCAGCCAAGAAAGAGTCAACTACGAGCAGTACTTC.

The rearrangement joins TRBV3-1 (or the pseudogene TRBV3-2) to TRBJ2-3; 13 bases agree with TRBD2. Germline V lookup: CDR1 LGHDT, CDR2 YNNKEL (reference sequence). This CDR3 contains 20 residues. J gave up 1 base and V 4 bases, and 14 bases lay outside the gene matches. CDR3 DNA: TGTGCCAGCAGCCCAGGGGGACTAGCGGGGTTTTTTCGGGGCACAGATACGCAGTATTTT. As protein: CASSPGGLAGFFRGTDTQYF.

The J gene is TRBJ2-5, the V gene TRBV5-1; D possibly corresponds to TRBD1 (6 bases). Germline loops: CDR1 SGHRS, CDR2 YFSETQ. Trimming took off 0 bases at V and 5 bases at J, with 17 bases between the two ends. CDR3 length: 16 residues. This chain's CDR3 is CASSLVQSGVLETQYF. The CDR3 DNA follows: TGCGCCAGCAGCTTGGTTCAATCAGGGGTATTGGAGACCCAGTACTTC.

This chain connects TRBV6-2 or TRBV6-3 to TRBJ1-5; TRBD1 is a possible D gene (5 bases). Germline V gene data show CDR1 as MNHEY and CDR2 as SVGEGT. This CDR3 region has 16 residues. Trimming shortened V by 6 bases and J by 2 bases, and 17 bases separated the two germline ends. The CDR3 loop reads CASSLTMGTGNQPQHF. The CDR3 DNA is TGTGCCAGCAGCCTGACTATGGGGACGGGCAATCAGCCCCAGCATTTT.

The V call is TRBV5-1, the J call TRBJ2-3; 8 nucleotides match TRBD2. Trimming at V came to 1 base and at J to 2 bases, leaving 9 bases not matched to a gene. Germline lookup yields CDR1 SGHRS and CDR2 YFSETQ. The CDR3 is made up of 17 amino acids. The CDR3 DNA is TGCGCCAGCAGCTTGTTCGACGGGGGGGCCAACACAGATACGCAGTATTTT. Its protein product is CASSLFDGGANTDTQYF.

The chain employs TRBV3-1 (or the pseudogene TRBV3-2) and TRBJ2-3; no clear D. The CDR3 contains 12 residues. Trimming took 6 bases from V and 4 from J, leaving 8 bases between them. CDR1 and CDR2 from the germline V gene are LGHDT and YNNKEL (reference sequence). The CDR3: CASSTTADTQYF. The CDR3 nucleotides are TGTGCCAGCAGTACGACCGCAGATACGCAGTATTTT.

V usage is TRBV5-4 and J usage is TRBJ2-5; D is possibly TRBD1 (7 bases). Between the trimmed V and J ends, which lost 4 bases and 5 bases, there was a span of 21 bases. From germline, CDR1 is SGHNT and CDR2 YYREEE (reference sequence). The CDR3 consists of 16 residues. The CDR3 DNA reads TGTGCCAGCAGCCTGGCCCGGCCAGGGGGGACGGAGACCCAGTACTTC. Translated, it gives CASSLARPGGTETQYF.

V is TRBV7-2 and J is TRBJ2-1; perhaps TRBD2 as D (6 bases). With 3 bases removed from V and 7 bases from J, the gap between germline ends came to 22 bases. Germline loops: CDR1 SGHTA, CDR2 FQGNSA. This CDR3 has 17 amino acids. The CDR3 DNA sequence: TGTGCCAGCAGCTTGATCTTTGGCGGAACAGGAGGGAATGAGCAGTTCTTC. This sequence encodes CASSLIFGGTGGNEQFF. Combining the CDR3 with reference TRBV7-2 and TRBJ2-1 gives the whole variable domain GAGVSQSPSNKVTEKGKDVELRCDPISGHTALYWYRQSLGQGLEFLIYFQGNSAPDKSGLPSDRFSAERTGGSVSTLTIQRTQQEDSAVYLCASSLIFGGTGGNEQFFGPGTRLTVL.

The chain couples TRBV5-4 to TRBJ2-5; 9 bases line up with TRBD1. Germline assignment: CDR1 SGHNT and CDR2 YYREEE (reference sequence). Losses at the gene ends were 4 bases for V and 5 bases for J; bases not matched to a gene: 6. The CDR3 length is 14 residues. The chain's CDR3 is CASSLGQGGETQYF. The CDR3 DNA reads TGTGCCAGCAGCCTGGGACAGGGTGGGGAGACCCAGTACTTC.

The chain couples TRBV3-1 (or the pseudogene TRBV3-2) to TRBJ2-2; the match to TRBD1 covers 8 bases. V dropped 4 bases and J dropped 5; count of bases not matched to a gene: 3. CDR1 is LGHDT, CDR2 YNNKEL, per germline (reference sequence). The CDR3 is 14 amino acids. Here the CDR3 DNA reads TGTGCCAGCAGCCCCGACAGGGGTACCGGGGAGCTGTTTTTT. The encoded protein is CASSPDRGTGELFF.

This sequence joins TRBV6-1 and TRBJ2-7, with D perhaps TRBD1 (5 bases). Germline CDR1 is MNHNS and CDR2 is SASEGT. This CDR3 is built from 13 residues. Trimming pared 2 bases from V and 2 bases from J, leaving 7 bases between. As DNA, the CDR3 is TGTGCCAGCAGTGAAAAGGACACCTACGAGCAGTACTTC. Its translation is CASSEKDTYEQYF.